This entry lists 28 T cell receptor beta chains sequenced from one sample in a study of cytomegalovirus exposure and HLA in healthy donors (dated by TCRdb to about 2017). Library preparation used the immunoSEQ multiplex PCR assay. For the multiplex PCR, a mixture combining 60 forward primers for TCR Vbeta segments and 13 reverse primers for TCR Jbeta segments was used. Imported from immuneACCESS, the table was reduced by TCRdb to in-frame sequences with V and J called. These copies leave out some clones; in studies compared against another copy, an unresolved V gene accounts for under half, and the cause of the remainder is not known. Recorded for this sample are 200,000 to 250,000 clones; around 86% of them occurred a single time. The ten largest clones capture 2.7% of the sample. The sample taken for sequencing was PBMCs. The origin of the receptors is a middle-aged woman in good health and CMV-seronegative.

On this clone itself: No conserved phenylalanine or tryptophan ends this CDR3, so it is likely a read error. The chain joins TRBV10-2 to TRBJ2-7; D remains unclear. Germline CDR1 is WSHSY and CDR2 is SAAADI. The CDR3 runs to 13 residues. V dropped 6 bases and J dropped 2 bases, with 11 bases sitting between them. In DNA form, the CDR3 reads TGCGCCAGCAGCCGAGGAATGGCCTACGAGCAGTACCTC. Translating gives CASSRGMAYEQYL.

The rearrangement joins TRBV6-5 to TRBJ2-4, with no clear D. This CDR3 spans 15 amino acids. Trimming left V 0 bases short and J 0 bases short, with 6 bases between. The germline gives CDR1 MNHEY, CDR2 SVGAGI. The CDR3 here is CASSYSSTAKNIQYF. The CDR3 region has the DNA TGTGCCAGCAGTTACTCGAGCACAGCCAAAAACATTCAGTACTTC.

The chain joins TRBV7-9 to TRBJ2-2; no clear D. V shed 10 bases and J shed 0 bases, with 9 bases lying between them. The CDR3 covers 13 residues. The germline V gene has CDR1 SEHNR and CDR2 FQNEAQ (reference sequence). CDR3 loop: CATSETNTGELFF. CDR3 bases: TGTGCCACCTCAGAAACGAACACCGGGGAGCTGTTTTTT.

The rearrangement links TRBV2 to TRBJ1-5; 9 nucleotides line up with TRBD1. Germline lookup yields CDR1 SNHLY and CDR2 FYNNEI. CDR3 length: 14 residues. V gave up 5 bases and J gave up 5 bases; unmatched junction bases: 4. CDR3 DNA: TGTGCCAGCAGTTGGGGACAGGGCGATCAGCCCCAGCATTTT. Translated, it gives CASSWGQGDQPQHF.

The chain recombines TRBV11-2 with TRBJ2-7; 7 nucleotides align to TRBD1. This CDR3 has 15 amino acids. After removal of 5 bases from V and 2 bases from J, the junction contained 9 bases not matched to a gene. Per germline, CDR1 SGHAT and CDR2 FQNNGV. The CDR3 is CASSPGPGQAYEQYF. The CDR3, as DNA: TGTGCCAGCAGCCCTGGGCCCGGACAGGCCTACGAGCAGTACTTC.

The chain has TRBV29-1 and TRBJ2-1, with 7 bases aligning to TRBD2. Per germline, CDR1 SQVTM and CDR2 ANQGSEA. The CDR3 loop spans 11 amino acids. The J segment lost 9 bases and the V segment lost 4 bases, leaving 3 bases of the junction unmatched. The DNA of the CDR3 is TGCAGCGTTGGACTAGCTAGTGAGCAGTTCTTC. This codes for CSVGLASEQFF.

The count of this clone is one. This sequence joins TRBV19 and TRBJ2-7, with D maybe TRBD2 (5 bases). Germline values: CDR1 LNHDA, CDR2 SQIVND (reference sequence). The germline V and J ends were trimmed by 6 bases and 0 bases, with 12 bases remaining between them. The CDR3 loop spans 14 amino acids. The CDR3 sequence: CASSQRPFSYEQYF. The CDR3 region has the DNA TGTGCCAGTAGCCAGCGGCCTTTCTCCTACGAGCAGTACTTC.

The CDR3 region has the DNA TGTGCCAGCAGCTTAGCTCCTCCCTACGAGCAGTACTTC. Residues: CASSLAPPYEQYF. This chain connects TRBV11-3 to TRBJ2-7; D not certain. The length of the CDR3 is 13 residues. Trimming took off 1 base at V and 2 bases at J, with 6 bases between the two ends. Germline CDR1 reads SGHNT; CDR2 reads YENEEA.

The J gene is TRBJ2-1, the V gene TRBV15, with 7 positions matching TRBD2. The CDR3 loop spans 16 amino acids. Germline trimming cut 1 base from V and 2 bases from J; bases unmatched to any gene: 5. The germline V gene encodes CDR1 LNHNV and CDR2 YYDKDF (reference sequence). The CDR3 loop is CATSRVVAGAYNEQFF. The CDR3 DNA reads TGTGCCACCAGCAGAGTAGTGGCGGGAGCCTACAATGAGCAGTTCTTC.

On this clone itself: The sample contains more than one DNA sequence encoding this CDR3. This chain links TRBV6-6 with TRBJ1-2, with D possibly TRBD1 on 6 matching bases. From germline, CDR1 is MNHNY and CDR2 SVGAGI (reference sequence). This CDR3 contains 13 residues. Trimming cost V 4 bases and J 6 bases, with 12 bases left between them. The CDR3 DNA reads TGTGCCAGCAGTTTGGGGGCAGGTGATGGCTACACCTTC. Its protein is CASSLGAGDGYTF.

The V gene is TRBV5-8, the J gene TRBJ1-5; no firm D call. The length of the CDR3 is 16 residues. V was trimmed by 2 bases and J by 1 base, leaving 13 bases between them. Germline CDR1 and CDR2: SGHTS and YDEGEE. CDR3 loop: CASSLGVLPSNQPQHF. CDR3 nucleotide sequence: TGTGCCAGCAGCTTAGGAGTACTGCCAAGCAATCAGCCCCAGCATTTT. The full variable domain, its missing parts supplied by reference TRBV5-8 and TRBJ1-5, is EAGVTQSPTHLIKTRGQQATLRCSPISGHTSVYWYQQALGLGLQFLLWYDEGEERNRGNFPPRFSGRQFPNYSSELNVNALELEDSALYLCASSLGVLPSNQPQHFGDGTRLSIL.

The table lists this clone with a few counts. The chain uses TRBV2 and TRBJ1-1; D gene unclear. The CDR3 has 12 residues. CDR1 is SNHLY and CDR2 is FYNNEI in the germline V gene. V gave up 5 bases and J gave up 4 bases, with 8 bases separating them. CDR3 sequence (DNA): TGTGCCAGCAGTCTTTTGTTCACTGAAGCTTTCTTT. This encodes CASSLLFTEAFF.

The genes are TRBV9 and TRBJ1-1; D unclear. Per germline, CDR1 SGDLS and CDR2 YYNGEE. V was pared by 1 base and J by 1 base, with 5 bases between. The CDR3 extends over 13 amino acids. The chain's CDR3 is CASSVYGNTEAFF. As DNA, the CDR3 is TGTGCCAGCAGCGTATACGGGAACACTGAAGCTTTCTTT.

The chain has TRBV30 and TRBJ2-2; 7 bases fit TRBD2. Germline CDR1 and CDR2: GTSNPN and SVGIG (reference sequence). J gave up 6 bases and V 0 bases, and 7 bases lay outside the gene matches. This CDR3 has 15 amino acids. DNA for the CDR3: TGTGCCTGGAGTGTCGGGTCGGGAGGACCCGGGGAGCTGTTTTTT. Its protein is CAWSVGSGGPGELFF.

V is TRBV7-9 and J is TRBJ1-1, with a tentative D call TRBD1 (5 bases). V lost 3 bases, J lost 1 base, and 18 bases lay in between. CDR3 length: 17 amino acids. Germline V gene data show CDR1 as SEHNR and CDR2 as FQNEAQ (reference sequence). Here the CDR3 DNA reads TGTGCCAGCAGCTTGCCGACAGTCCTCGGCACGAACACTGAAGCTTTCTTT. Its protein product is CASSLPTVLGTNTEAFF.

The rearrangement uses TRBV6-1 and TRBJ2-2; D is possibly TRBD2 (5 bases). V lost 9 bases to trimming and J lost 6 bases, with 11 bases between them. The CDR3 has 12 amino acids. The germline V gene encodes CDR1 MNHNS and CDR2 SASEGT. The CDR3 DNA follows: TGTGCCAGTCGGGATGGTGCCGGGGAGCTGTTTTTT. It yields the protein CASRDGAGELFF.

The rearrangement uses TRBV29-1 and TRBJ2-1; possibly TRBD2 for D (6 bases). Per the germline V gene, CDR1 is SQVTM and CDR2 is ANQGSEA. The V end lost 6 bases, the J end lost 5 bases, and 32 bases lay between the germline ends. This CDR3 is 19 amino acids long. In DNA, the CDR3 is TGCAGCGTGAAGCGATCCCAACAGCTTGGAGGGAGGCGAAACAATGAGCAGTTCTTC. Amino acid sequence: CSVKRSQQLGGRRNNEQFF.

This clone has a single count. J is TRBJ1-5 and V is TRBV9; TRBD1 matches at 8 bases. With 4 bases clipped from V and 4 bases from J, the junction kept 13 bases outside the gene matches. The V gene's germline CDR1 is SGDLS and CDR2 YYNGEE. This CDR3 contains 17 residues. CDR3 sequence (DNA): TGTGCCAGCAGCCTCGGGACAGGATTCCAGAATAATCAGCCCCAGCATTTT. Translation gives CASSLGTGFQNNQPQHF.

The chain couples TRBV7-9 to TRBJ2-1, with 7 bases identical to TRBD2. Germline V lookup: CDR1 SEHNR, CDR2 FQNEAQ (reference sequence). After removal of 5 bases from V and 8 bases from J, the junction contained 15 bases not matched to a gene. The CDR3 is 16 amino acids. In DNA form, the CDR3 reads TGTGCCAGCAGCAACTCGTGGCGGGAGACCCGCGATGAGCAGTTCTTC. Its translation is CASSNSWRETRDEQFF. Together with reference TRBV7-9 and TRBJ2-1, the CDR3 gives the full variable domain: DTGVSQNPRHKITKRGQNVTFRCDPISEHNRLYWYRQTLGQGPEFLTYFQNEAQLEKSRLLSDRFSAERPKGSFSTLEIQRTEQGDSAMYLCASSNSWRETRDEQFFGPGTRLTVL.

As to this clone: Other DNA sequences in this sample translate to the same CDR3. The rearrangement uses TRBV18 and TRBJ2-1, with 12 bases fitting TRBD2. Germline loops: CDR1 KGHSH, CDR2 LQKENI. There are 15 residues in the CDR3. Losses at the gene ends were 3 bases for V and 5 bases for J; bases not matched to a gene: 2. CDR3 region: CASSPTSGGNNEQFF. CDR3 DNA: TGTGCCAGCTCACCGACTAGCGGGGGTAACAATGAGCAGTTCTTC.

This rearrangement joins TRBV29-1 to TRBJ2-1; 16 bases map to TRBD2. This CDR3 contains 15 residues. V was pared by 7 bases and J by 7 bases, with 7 bases of the junction left unmatched. Germline values: CDR1 SQVTM, CDR2 ANQGSEA. The CDR3 here is CSGGTSGRAVNEQFF. The DNA for the CDR3 is TGCAGCGGTGGGACTAGCGGGAGGGCCGTAAATGAGCAGTTCTTC.

The J gene is TRBJ2-1, the V gene TRBV4-1, with 10 positions matching TRBD1. The CDR3 spans 18 residues. The trim removed 8 bases at V and 5 bases at J, leaving 18 bases unmatched. The germline CDR1 and CDR2 sequences are MGHRA and YSYEKL. CDR3 residues: CASSPGQGIAGPNNEQFF. CDR3 nucleotides: TGCGCCAGCTCCCCGGGACAGGGGATCGCGGGACCCAACAATGAGCAGTTCTTC.

This clone was seen more than once but under ten times. This chain links TRBV2 with TRBJ2-1; tentative D call: TRBD1 (5 bases). CDR3 length equals 13 residues. V lost 9 bases, J lost 5 bases, and 14 bases lay in between. The germline CDR1 and CDR2 sequences are SNHLY and FYNNEI. The CDR3 sequence: CARKGRLNNEQFF. For the CDR3, the DNA is TGTGCCAGGAAGGGGCGGCTAAACAATGAGCAGTTCTTC. The variable domain in full, completed from reference TRBV2 and TRBJ2-1, reads EPEVTQTPSHQVTQMGQEVILRCVPISNHLYFYWYRQILGQKVEFLVSFYNNEISEKSEIFDDQFSVERPDGSNFTLKIRSTKLEDSAMYFCARKGRLNNEQFFGPGTRLTVL.

This rearrangement joins TRBV6-6 to TRBJ1-2, with a possible D match to TRBD1 (6 bases). Germline V gene lookup returns CDR1 MNHNY and CDR2 SVGAGI (reference sequence). Between the trimmed V and J ends, which lost 4 bases and 8 bases, there was a span of 14 bases. The CDR3 contains 13 residues. DNA of the CDR3: TGTGCCAGCAGTTCTACAGGGTCAGGGGGCTACACCTTC. This sequence encodes CASSSTGSGGYTF.

This sequence joins TRBV19 and TRBJ1-3, with no clear D. Germline V gene data show CDR1 as LNHDA and CDR2 as SQIVND (reference sequence). The CDR3 is 14 residues long. V was trimmed by 2 bases and J by 3 bases, leaving 8 bases between them. The CDR3 DNA is TGTGCCAGTAGTATATTGGCGGATGGAAACACCATATATTTT. Translation: CASSILADGNTIYF.

This clone appeared once. The chain recombines TRBV2 with TRBJ1-2; D is perhaps TRBD1 (6 bases). Trimming took off 5 bases at V and 2 bases at J, with 9 bases between the two ends. This CDR3 is built from 13 residues. From germline, CDR1 is SNHLY and CDR2 FYNNEI. The CDR3: CASSQQGNYGYTF. CDR3 DNA sequence: TGTGCCAGCAGTCAACAGGGAAACTATGGCTACACCTTC.

This chain connects TRBV2 to TRBJ2-2, with TRBD1 matching over 8 bases. Per the germline V gene, CDR1 is SNHLY and CDR2 is FYNNEI. The V gene end was trimmed by 5 bases and the J gene end by 3 bases; junction bases not matched to a gene: 8. The CDR3 is made up of 16 amino acids. The CDR3 region has the DNA TGTGCCAGCAGTCAAACAGGGGGTCGATACACCGGGGAGCTGTTTTTT. As protein: CASSQTGGRYTGELFF.

This clone was counted a single time. The gene calls are TRBV5-1 and TRBJ1-2; 7 bases line up with TRBD1. From germline, CDR1 is SGHRS and CDR2 YFSETQ. Trimming at V came to 4 bases and at J to 0 bases, leaving 12 bases not matched to a gene. The CDR3 consists of 17 residues. The CDR3, as DNA: TGCGCCAGCAGCCTGGACGGAAGACAGGGATCTAACTATGGCTACACCTTC. It codes for CASSLDGRQGSNYGYTF.